This T cell receptor beta chain was recorded in a study of vaccination effects on CD4 cells after COVID-19 (dated by TCRdb to between 2021 and 2023). Study-level background: Each participant got two doses of an mRNA SARS-CoV-2 vaccine, either BNT162b2 or mRNA-1273. Altogether, roughly 10 COVID-19 convalescent patients and a few SARS-CoV-2-naive healthy vaccine recipients made up the full study. SARS-CoV-2 spike-specific CD4+ TCR repertoires were compared before and after mRNA vaccination in COVID-19 convalescent patients and in infection-naive vaccine recipients. In the study, cultures from other donors were sequenced using the Oncomine TCR Beta short-read assay on an Illumina iSeq 100.

The library relied on the immunoSEQ multiplex PCR assay. DNA from the cultured, isolated CD4+ T cells was subjected to TCR beta CDR3 sequencing. The authors processed their data as follows. The analysis removed non-productive TCR sequences, trimmed reads to the CDR3 region, and retained only CDR3s that were 7 or more amino acids long. Antigen-specific clonotypes were identified with the MANAFEST web app by comparing expansion in peptide wells against reference cultures. For clones to be considered positive, expansion at FDR<0.05 versus reference and all other wells, an odds ratio above 5, and a frequency above 0.1% in two replicate wells were required. A clonotype was called cross-reactive if it was significantly expanded both in SARS-CoV-2 spike wells and in at least one common cold coronavirus spike condition. Using the stringdist R package, CDR3 similarity was measured by Levenshtein distance, and unrooted trees were constructed with ape in R 3.6.1. Held by TCRdb, this immuneACCESS table contains in-frame sequences only and omits some clones. Under half of the omission traces to an unresolved V gene where checked; the cause of the rest is unknown. V and J calls and clone size are copied from that table; D and trimming were computed from the DNA. The sample records tens of thousands of clones, roughly 73% of which are singletons. The ten largest account for over 5% of the sample.

The ViraFEST assay stimulated PBMC with viral peptide pools and then used TCR sequencing to identify antigen-specific CD4+ T cell clonotypes by expansion. After around ten days of culture, CD4+ T cells were isolated with the EasySep CD4+ T cell isolation kit. None of the healthy vaccine recipients had a prior SARS-CoV-2 infection, which was confirmed by nucleocapsid antibody tests that came back negative both before and after vaccination. Each well held fewer than 2.5 million PBMC cultured in IMDM containing approximately 5.3% human AB serum, roughly 9.9 IU/ml IL-2 and gentamicin, along with roughly 10 ug/ml peptides. Half of the culture medium was replaced with fresh IL-2-containing medium on days 3 and 7. Unless noted otherwise, every peptide stimulation condition was cultured in triplicate wells. PBMC were separated from whole blood using Ficoll-Paque Plus gradient centrifugation and were then either cryopreserved at -140C or used fresh. The overlapping peptide pools covered the spike proteins of SARS-CoV-2 as well as those of the common cold coronaviruses HCoV-NL63, HCoV-OC43 and HCoV-229E. Genomic DNA was extracted from cultured CD4+ T cells with the QIAamp micro DNA kit.

As concerns this clone: Its antigen remains undetermined. No base qualities exist here, and no much larger clone lies one base off it.

General conclusions and limits of the study: At late post-vaccination timepoints, both infection-induced and vaccine-induced clones showed marked clonal contraction, consistent with waning T cell responses. In healthy vaccine recipients, vaccine-induced clones were almost all SARS-CoV-2 mono-reactive, with only 1 of 255 being cross-reactive with common cold coronaviruses. The study was limited by a small number of convalescent patients, and early post-infection timepoints were lacking.

V is pared back by 3 bases and J by 7 bases, with 18 bases lying between the germline termini. Inclusive of the bounding cysteine and phenylalanine, the CDR3 is 14 residues long. Only the CDR3 DNA is retained, 42 bases long and in frame from the first base. The germline V gene (reference sequence) provides CDR1 DFQATT and CDR2 SNEGSKA. Recombination linked TRBV20-1 to TRBJ1-2; the D gene is unclear. Sample: CD4+ T cells from PBMCs cultured with HCoV-OC43 spike peptides, taken before COVID-19 vaccination. The sample's cell subset or site label, decoded: HCoV-OC43 spike overlapping peptide pool stimulation. This receptor was obtained from a human donor who received a COVID-19 vaccine. The CDR3 protein: CSASLEPDVGGYTF. Here is the DNA: TGCAGTGCTAGTCTGGAGCCAGACGTGGGTGGCTACACCTTC.